This T cell receptor beta chain was captured by sequencing in a study of cytomegalovirus exposure and HLA in healthy donors. Study overall: Findings of an earlier analysis included around 120 million unique TCR beta sequences from some 190 million T cells. Points from the study as a whole: Later on, analysis showed that most CMV-associated TCR beta chains appeared to be HLA-restricted.

This CDR3 comprises 14 residues. Germline V gene data show CDR1 as LGHNA and CDR2 as YNFKEQ. With 1 base clipped from V and 5 bases from J, the junction kept 1 base outside the gene matches. This PCR relied on a set of 60 Vbeta primers and 13 Jbeta primers. Profiled with immunoSEQ multiplex PCR; TCRdb holds only in-frame clones, not every one. Of about 68,000 clones listed, roughly four fifths are singletons. Turning to this clone: Antigen specificity is unknown.

Sequencing used PBMCs. The chain carries TRBV4-2 and TRBJ1-1; 10 nucleotides match TRBD1. This sequence originates from a human donor in good health. CDR3 loop: CASSQGQGATEAFF. CDR3 coding DNA: TGTGCCAGCAGCCAAGGACAGGGGGCGACTGAAGCTTTCTTT.